The 13 T cell receptor beta chains below come from one sample, sequenced in a study of T cells in Graves' hyperthyroidism and ophthalmopathy. There were TCR beta CDR3 regions amplified from RNA transcripts. HTBI primers were used for first-round RT-PCR of the TCR CDR3. MiXCR, applied by TCRdb to the multiplex PCR reads, yields one record per CDR3 protein. The sample has about 500,000 distinct CDR3 sequences, about 45% seen once. Sequenced sample: peripheral blood or thyroid tissue (not recorded which). Every receptor here comes from an adult woman with Graves' disease, either hyperthyroidism or ophthalmopathy (not recorded which).

V is TRBV10-3 and J is TRBJ1-1; maybe TRBD1 (5 bases). V was clipped by 0 bases and J by 5 bases, with 7 bases between them. The length of the CDR3 is 13 residues. Germline CDR1 is ENHRY and CDR2 is SYGVKD. This CDR3 is CAISESGVTEAFF. In nucleotides, the CDR3 is TGTGCCATCAGTGAGTCGGGGGTTACTGAAGCTTTCTTT.

The sample holds many counts of this clonotype. The chain is built from TRBV9 and TRBJ1-5; D uncertain. The CDR3 totals 13 residues. CDR1 is SGDLS and CDR2 is YYNGEE in the germline V gene. V was cut by 0 bases and J by 3 bases, with 4 bases left in between. The CDR3, as DNA: TGTGCCAGCAGCGTAGGGACCAATCAGCCCCAGCATTTT. It codes for CASSVGTNQPQHF.

The chain carries TRBV29-1 and TRBJ2-5; TRBD2 agrees at 7 bases. The germline V gene encodes CDR1 SQVTM and CDR2 ANQGSEA. V dropped 3 bases and J dropped 0; count of bases not matched to a gene: 13. CDR3 size: 17 residues. The CDR3 DNA follows: TGCAGCGTTGACAGGGCGGGAGAGAGGGGATACCAAGAGACCCAGTACTTC. Translating gives CSVDRAGERGYQETQYF.

On this clonotype itself: One end of the junction is discordant with germline, which a read error may explain. The chain combines TRBV2 with TRBJ1-2, with no clear D. The CDR3 is made up of 8 amino acids. Germline lookup yields CDR1 SNHLY and CDR2 FYNNEI. The CDR3 DNA reads as TGTGCCAGCAGTGGATACGCCTTC. Residues: CASSGYAF.

The V and J genes are TRBV24-1 and TRBJ1-1, with D uncertain. Germline loops: CDR1 KGHDR, CDR2 SFDVKD. V was shortened by 8 bases and J by 5 bases, with 8 bases between the two germline ends. The CDR3 extends over 11 amino acids. In DNA form, the CDR3 reads TGTGCCACCAAGGAAGGAACTGAAGCTTTCTTT. Translation: CATKEGTEAFF.

This clonotype was seen repeatedly, ten times or more. The J gene is TRBJ2-5, the V gene TRBV20-1; tentatively, D is TRBD1 (6 bases). Trimming stripped 3 bases from V and 1 base from J, with 12 bases between. Germline-derived CDR1 and CDR2 are DFQATT and SNEGSKA (reference sequence). This CDR3 region has 14 residues. CDR3 sequence reads: CSASRQESQETQYF. In DNA form, the CDR3 reads TGCAGTGCTAGCAGACAGGAAAGCCAAGAGACCCAGTACTTC.

The table lists this clonotype with a few counts. A read error may explain this, as a much larger clone is one base away. The chain employs TRBV19 and TRBJ1-6; the D is unclear. The CDR3 length is 15 residues. Germline CDR1 LNHDA, CDR2 SQIVND (reference sequence). V shed 7 bases and J shed 11 bases, with 21 bases lying between them. CDR3 loop: CASTAAAANNPPLHF. Written as DNA, the CDR3 is TGTGCCAGTACGGCGGCGGCAGCAAACAATCCACCCCTCCACTTT.

The chain employs TRBV7-9 and TRBJ1-1; TRBD1 is a possible D gene (5 bases). From germline, CDR1 is SEHNR and CDR2 FQNEAQ (reference sequence). V lost 2 bases to trimming and J lost 3 bases, with 13 bases between them. CDR3 size: 15 residues. The CDR3 DNA follows: TGTGCCAGCAGCTTACAGGGAATAGTGTACACTGAAGCTTTCTTT. This encodes CASSLQGIVYTEAFF. Full variable domain (rest looked up from reference TRBV7-9 and TRBJ1-1): DTGVSQNPRHKITKRGQNVTFRCDPISEHNRLYWYRQTLGQGPEFLTYFQNEAQLEKSRLLSDRFSAERPKGSFSTLEIQRTEQGDSAMYLCASSLQGIVYTEAFFGQGTRLTVV.

V gene TRBV11-2 combines with J gene TRBJ1-6, with 9 bases aligning to TRBD1. The CDR3 has 15 amino acids. V shed 8 bases and J 6 bases; nucleotides not matched to a gene: 8. Germline-derived CDR1 and CDR2 are SGHAT and FQNNGV. The CDR3 coding sequence is TGTGCCAGCGCCCAGACAGGGGGTTTTAATTCACCCCTCCACTTT. Residues: CASAQTGGFNSPLHF.

Ten or more counts support this clonotype. This chain connects TRBV9 to TRBJ2-5, with 7 nucleotides matching TRBD2. Unmatched junction bases numbered 6, after V lost 0 bases and J lost 4 bases. Germline V CDR1 and CDR2: SGDLS, YYNGEE. CDR3 length: 15 amino acids. CDR3 sequence: CASSVGGSGPETQYF. The CDR3 DNA reads TGTGCCAGCAGCGTAGGCGGGAGTGGCCCAGAGACCCAGTACTTC.

This clonotype was picked up many times. The V and J genes are TRBV6-1 and TRBJ1-3; D is unresolved. This CDR3 is 12 amino acids long. Between the trimmed V and J ends, which lost 6 bases and 0 bases, there was a span of 3 bases. Per germline, CDR1 MNHNS and CDR2 SASEGT. The CDR3 nucleotides are TGTGCCAGCAGGCCCTCTGGAAACACCATATATTTT. Protein product: CASRPSGNTIYF.

The chain carries TRBV24-1 and TRBJ1-1; D remains ambiguous. The CDR3 covers 12 residues. The germline V and J ends were trimmed by 9 bases and 1 base, with 8 bases remaining between them. Germline lookup yields CDR1 KGHDR and CDR2 SFDVKD. Written as DNA, the CDR3 is TGTGCCACCCCCGACAAGAACACTGAAGCTTTCTTT. Protein product: CATPDKNTEAFF.

This clonotype was detected ten times or more. This chain joins TRBV20-1 and TRBJ2-5, with D perhaps being TRBD1 or TRBD2 (5 bases each). Trimming took 4 bases from V and 3 from J, leaving 15 bases between them. The CDR3 sequence is 14 residues long. In germline, CDR1 is DFQATT, CDR2 SNEGSKA (reference sequence). CDR3 amino acids: CSAMPGRGKETQYF. The CDR3 nucleotides read TGCAGTGCTATGCCAGGGAGAGGAAAAGAGACCCAGTACTTC.